This TCR beta chain was identified during a study of cytomegalovirus exposure and HLA in healthy donors. The germline CDR1 and CDR2 sequences are KGHSH and LQKENI. CDR3 size: 14 residues. Germline trimming cut 5 bases from V and 4 bases from J; bases unmatched to any gene: 4. PCR primers comprised 60 Vbeta and 13 Jbeta primers. Libraries were prepared by immunoSEQ multiplex PCR; TCRdb keeps only in-frame clonotypes and omits some of them. Of 130,000 or so clones listed, roughly four fifths were seen once; the top ten hold about 3.2%. This TCR was sampled from a man aged 18 to 29 in good health and CMV-seropositive. Sample: PBMCs. V is TRBV18 and J is TRBJ2-5, with TRBD1 matching 10 bases. CDR3 coding DNA: TGTGCCAGCTCATCCGGGACAGGGGTAGAGACCCAGTACTTC. Translated, it gives CASSSGTGVETQYF.